The source of this TCR beta chain is a study of Ad26.COV2.S vaccination and SARS-CoV-2 variants. Study-level results: Following vaccination, spike-specific CD8+ and CD4+ T cell responses reportedly exhibited substantial breadth. Placebo and vaccine recipients had non-spike TCR breadth that was similar.

Concerning this clone: Its antigen is still unknown.

Trimming left V 4 bases short and J 4 bases short, with 20 bases between. Germline V gene lookup returns CDR1 SGHRS and CDR2 YFSETQ. The CDR3 runs to 16 residues. The treatment is: around 19 received Ad26.COV2.S at low or high dose, single or two shots; about 5 received placebo; per-sample allocation not given. It was on day 63 after the first vaccine or placebo injection that samples were taken. As its vector, the vaccine had Ad26, which expressed Wuhan-strain SARS-CoV-2 spike. TCRdb's table, derived via immunoSEQ multiplex PCR, lists solely in-frame clones and lacks some. Among fewer than 500,000 clones, 80% to 95% were seen once, and the ten largest hold 9% to 15%.

This chain joins TRBV5-1 and TRBJ1-1; D unclear. The sample consisted of peripheral blood, taken in a trial of Ad26.COV2.S vaccine versus placebo. This TCR came from a person between 18 and 65 years old who received the Ad26.COV2.S COVID-19 vaccine or a placebo. In DNA form, the CDR3 reads TGCGCCAGCAGCCCTCTATACCCGAGGGAACGCACTGAAGCTTTCTTT. The encoded protein is CASSPLYPRERTEAFF. The full variable domain, with the rest looked up from reference TRBV5-1 and TRBJ1-1, is KAGVTQTPRYLIKTRGQQVTLSCSPISGHRSVSWYQQTPGQGLQFLFEYFSETQRNKGNFPGRFSGRQFSNSRSEMNVSTLELGDSALYLCASSPLYPRERTEAFFGQGTRLTVV.